What follows are 20 T cell receptor beta chains derived from one specimen sequenced in a study of blood T cell repertoires in COVID-19. Using immunoSEQ multiplex PCR, the repertoire was profiled, and TCRdb retains in-frame clones only, with some absent. The sample carries hundreds of thousands of clones, around 88% recorded once. Specimen: peripheral blood. The source of these receptors is an older woman with COVID-19, enrolled during active disease.

The gene calls are TRBV6-1 and TRBJ1-6; tentatively, D is TRBD1 (6 bases). This CDR3 spans 15 amino acids. CDR1 is MNHNS, CDR2 SASEGT, per germline. V was clipped by 2 bases and J by 5 bases, with 10 bases between them. CDR3 sequence: CASSERGGDNSPLHF. CDR3 sequence (DNA): TGTGCCAGCAGTGAAAGGGGGGGTGATAATTCACCCCTCCACTTT.

The chain couples TRBV3-1 (or the pseudogene TRBV3-2) to TRBJ1-5; D uncertain. The germline gives CDR1 LGHDT, CDR2 YNNKEL (reference sequence). The CDR3 runs to 12 residues. V was pared by 6 bases and J by 4 bases, with 7 bases between. CDR3 DNA sequence: TGTGCCAGCAGTCCTCTGAATCAGCCCCAGCATTTT. Translated: CASSPLNQPQHF.

The chain recombines TRBV9 with TRBJ1-1; D is unresolved. Trimming stripped 3 bases from V and 4 bases from J, with 13 bases between. This CDR3 has 14 amino acids. Germline CDR1 is SGDLS and CDR2 is YYNGEE. CDR3 region: CASSARLVGTEAFF. As DNA, the CDR3 is TGTGCCAGCAGCGCGCGCCTCGTCGGCACTGAAGCTTTCTTT.

V and J are TRBV30 and TRBJ2-7; TRBD1 is a possible D gene (6 bases). The ends were cut back, 5 bases at V and 1 base at J, with 12 bases in the middle. This CDR3 is 13 amino acids long. Germline V lookup: CDR1 GTSNPN, CDR2 SVGIG (reference sequence). The DNA for the CDR3 is TGTGCCTGGTCTGCAACAGGGTCCTACGAGCAGTACTTC. Protein: CAWSATGSYEQYF.

The chain employs TRBV18 and TRBJ2-3; 11 bases map to TRBD2. CDR3 length: 17 amino acids. V lost 6 bases to trimming and J lost 5 bases; unmatched junction nucleotides: 13. Germline V gene lookup returns CDR1 KGHSH and CDR2 LQKENI. The CDR3 nucleotides read TGTGCCAGCTCTCGATTAACTAGCGGGGGCCGACAAGATACGCAGTATTTT. It codes for CASSRLTSGGRQDTQYF.

V and J are TRBV6-5 and TRBJ2-1, with D perhaps TRBD2 (7 bases). CDR3 length equals 12 residues. Germline CDR1 and CDR2: MNHEY and SVGAGI. With 7 bases removed from V and 8 bases from J, the gap between germline ends came to 12 bases. CDR3 in DNA: TGTGCCAGCAAGGGGGGGTGGTATGAGCAGTTCTTC. Translated, it gives CASKGGWYEQFF.

The gene calls are TRBV5-6 and TRBJ2-1; a possible D gene is TRBD2 (6 bases). Per germline, CDR1 SGHDT and CDR2 YYEEEE. V was clipped by 0 bases and J by 4 bases, with 11 bases between them. The CDR3 has 15 amino acids. The CDR3 sequence: CASSLGSGTYNEQFF. The CDR3 DNA is TGTGCCAGCAGCTTGGGCTCCGGGACTTACAATGAGCAGTTCTTC. The entire variable domain, with the rest obtained from reference TRBV5-6 and TRBJ2-1, is as follows: DAGVTQSPTHLIKTRGQQVTLRCSPKSGHDTVSWYQQALGQGPQFIFQYYEEEERQRGNFPDRFSGHQFPNYSSELNVNALLLGDSALYLCASSLGSGTYNEQFFGPGTRLTVL.

J is TRBJ1-2 and V is TRBV4-1, with D possibly TRBD1 on 5 matching bases. CDR1 is MGHRA, CDR2 YSYEKL, per germline. CDR3 size: 13 residues. Trimming pared 1 base from V and 8 bases from J, leaving 11 bases between. The DNA of the CDR3 is TGCGCCAGCAGCCAAGGGTCCGGGGGAGGCTACACCTTC. This gives the protein CASSQGSGGGYTF.

As DNA, the CDR3 is TGTGCCAGCAGTACCCTAAGGCCCCTCGGAGGGGAGACCCAGTACTTC. It yields the protein CASSTLRPLGGETQYF. This chain links TRBV25-1 with TRBJ2-5; D perhaps matches TRBD2 (6 bases). This CDR3 is 16 amino acids long. The V end lost 5 bases, the J end lost 5 bases, and 21 bases lay between the germline ends. Germline loops: CDR1 MGHDK, CDR2 SYGVNS.

This chain links TRBV27 with TRBJ2-7; possibly TRBD2 for D (5 bases). CDR1 MNHEY and CDR2 SMNVEV come from the germline V gene (reference sequence). Trimming took 5 bases from V and 3 from J, leaving 14 bases between them. This CDR3 comprises 14 residues. The DNA of the CDR3 is TGTGCCAGCAGTCCCGGGAACAGCTACTACGAGCAGTACTTC. Protein sequence: CASSPGNSYYEQYF.

For this clone: Other DNA sequences in the sample encode the same CDR3. The CDR3 bases are TGTGCCAGCAGCCCAAGGGGGGGCTATGGCTACACCTTC. It encodes CASSPRGGYGYTF. The gene calls are TRBV11-3 and TRBJ1-2, with D possibly matching TRBD1 (6 bases). Germline loops: CDR1 SGHNT, CDR2 YENEEA. The length of the CDR3 is 13 residues. V gave up 5 bases and J gave up 4 bases, with 11 bases separating them. Filled out from reference TRBV11-3 and TRBJ1-2, the complete variable domain reads EAGVVQSPRYKIIEKKQPVAFWCNPISGHNTLYWYLQNLGQGPELLIRYENEEAVDDSQLPKDRFSAERLKGVDSTLKIQPAELGDSAVYLCASSPRGGYGYTFGSGTRLTVV.

V is TRBV27 and J is TRBJ1-1, with D perhaps matching TRBD1 (5 bases). V lost 6 bases and J lost 4, with 15 bases in between. The CDR3 length is 14 residues. Germline V gives CDR1 MNHEY, CDR2 SMNVEV (reference sequence). Here the CDR3 reads CASSRPGGTTEAFF. The CDR3 DNA follows: TGTGCCAGCAGCCGACCGGGGGGGACCACTGAAGCTTTCTTT.

This chain joins TRBV11-2 and TRBJ1-4, with D maybe TRBD1 (5 bases). Trimming removed 3 bases at V and 3 bases at J, with 20 bases between. The CDR3 runs to 18 residues. Per the germline V gene, CDR1 is SGHAT and CDR2 is FQNNGV. The CDR3 DNA follows: TGTGCCAGCAGCTTCGCCATCCCAGGGTTTAGGGCTAATGAAAAACTGTTTTTT. It codes for CASSFAIPGFRANEKLFF.

V gene TRBV4-2 combines with J gene TRBJ2-5; 8 nucleotides agree with TRBD2. CDR1 is LGHNA and CDR2 is YNFKEQ in the germline V gene. The CDR3 sequence is 13 residues long. With 4 bases clipped from V and 9 bases from J, the junction kept 7 bases outside the gene matches. The CDR3 here is CASSPGTRFAQYF. DNA for the CDR3: TGTGCCAGCAGCCCGGGGACTAGGTTCGCCCAGTACTTC.

Concerning this clone: The sample carries other DNA sequences with the same CDR3. This chain uses TRBV7-2 with TRBJ2-5; TRBD1 aligns across 10 bases. The CDR3 has 14 amino acids. Germline V gene sequence: CDR1 SGHTA, CDR2 FQGNSA. J lost 4 bases, V lost 5 bases, and 4 bases had no gene match. As DNA, the CDR3 is TGTGCCAGCAGCCCCGACAGGGGGCGAGAGACCCAGTACTTC. Protein: CASSPDRGRETQYF.

This chain uses TRBV27 with TRBJ1-3; a possible D gene is TRBD1 (6 bases). The CDR3 is 17 residues long. V lost 8 bases and J 0 bases, leaving 20 bases between the germline ends. Germline assignment: CDR1 MNHEY and CDR2 SMNVEV (reference sequence). The CDR3 region has the DNA TGTGCCAGCTCCAGGACAGCTCTTCCATACTCTGGAAACACCATATATTTT. It yields the protein CASSRTALPYSGNTIYF.

The V gene is TRBV6-5, the J gene TRBJ1-2, with 7 bases that match TRBD1. The CDR3 totals 14 residues. Germline values: CDR1 MNHEY, CDR2 SVGAGI. The J segment lost 4 bases and the V segment lost 6 bases, leaving 8 bases of the junction unmatched. CDR3 bases: TGTGCCAGCAGCTCGACAGGGTATACCTATGGCTACACCTTC. Protein product: CASSSTGYTYGYTF.

Concerning this clone itself: Distinct nucleotide sequences in the sample also encode this CDR3. The V and J genes are TRBV5-6 and TRBJ1-3, with a tentative D call TRBD1 (6 bases). The CDR3 covers 15 residues. Germline lookup yields CDR1 SGHDT and CDR2 YYEEEE. Between the trimmed V and J ends, which lost 4 bases and 0 bases, there was a span of 11 bases. CDR3 residues: CASSRRGGSGNTIYF. CDR3 DNA sequence: TGTGCCAGCAGCAGGCGAGGGGGCTCTGGAAACACCATATATTTT.

V is TRBV7-9 and J is TRBJ2-7; D is unresolved. Between the trimmed V and J ends, which lost 4 bases and 1 base, there was a span of 11 bases. This CDR3 has 14 amino acids. Germline-derived CDR1 and CDR2 are SEHNR and FQNEAQ (reference sequence). The CDR3 reads CASSSTRFSYEQYF. The CDR3 nucleotides read TGTGCCAGCAGCTCTACTCGGTTTTCCTACGAGCAGTACTTC.

The rearrangement links TRBV7-9 to TRBJ2-4; D unclear. Looked up from germline, CDR1 is SEHNR and CDR2 is FQNEAQ (reference sequence). Between the trimmed V and J ends, which lost 4 bases and 0 bases, there was a span of 13 bases. This CDR3 has 16 residues. CDR3 protein: CASSSHQLLAKNIQYF. CDR3 DNA sequence: TGTGCCAGCAGCTCCCACCAGTTATTAGCCAAAAACATTCAGTACTTC.